These 10 T cell receptor beta chains share one sample of origin, sequenced in a study of Ad26.COV2.S vaccination and SARS-CoV-2 variants. As for treatment: about 20 received Ad26.COV2.S at low or high dose, single or two shots; about 5 received placebo; per-sample allocation not given. Day 63 following the first vaccine or placebo injection was when the samples were taken. Sequencing used immunoSEQ multiplex PCR; TCRdb keeps in-frame clones, though not all of them. The sample lists more than 300,000 clones, around 83% occurring once. This specimen was peripheral blood, taken in a trial of Ad26.COV2.S vaccine versus placebo. Receptors were obtained from a person between 18 and 65 years old who received the Ad26.COV2.S COVID-19 vaccine or a placebo.

The J gene is TRBJ2-1, the V gene TRBV4-1; D is perhaps TRBD1 or TRBD2 (5 bases each). This CDR3 is 16 amino acids long. Germline V gives CDR1 MGHRA, CDR2 YSYEKL. V was clipped by 4 bases and J by 6 bases, with 19 bases between them. CDR3 nucleotides: TGCGCCAGCAGCCGGACCCCTTTGTCAGGGAGCAATGAGCAGTTCTTC. It specifies CASSRTPLSGSNEQFF.

V and J are TRBV7-9 and TRBJ2-6; a weak D match, TRBD1 (6 bases). Trimming pared 5 bases from V and 0 bases from J, leaving 20 bases between. The V gene's germline CDR1 is SEHNR and CDR2 FQNEAQ (reference sequence). The CDR3 loop spans 19 amino acids. The CDR3: CASSGGWTEKISGANVLTF. The DNA of the CDR3 is TGTGCCAGCAGCGGCGGGTGGACAGAGAAAATCTCTGGGGCCAACGTCCTGACTTTC.

In its sample, this clone was seen once. This sequence joins TRBV6-5 and TRBJ2-2, with D unresolved. CDR1 MNHEY and CDR2 SVGAGI come from the germline V gene. This CDR3 is 13 amino acids long. With 5 bases removed from V and 4 bases from J, the gap between germline ends came to 8 bases. CDR3 amino acids: CASSRTSTGELFF. CDR3 nucleotide sequence: TGTGCCAGCAGTCGGACCTCCACCGGGGAGCTGTTTTTT.

This clone has a handful of counts. At one end the junction does not follow the germline gene, possibly because of a read error. The J gene is TRBJ1-1, the V gene TRBV2; D call uncertain. Germline CDR1 reads SNHLY; CDR2 reads FYNNEI. This CDR3 region has 13 residues. The CDR3 DNA reads TGTGCCAGCAGTAAATCTATGAACGCTGAAGCTTTCTTT. It specifies CASSKSMNAEAFF.

Only one count was recorded for this clone. The chain carries TRBV11-3 and TRBJ2-2; perhaps D is TRBD1 or TRBD2 (6 bases each). Trimming cost V 1 base and J 1 base, with 19 bases left between them. The CDR3 extends over 19 amino acids. CDR1 and CDR2 (germline): SGHNT, YENEEA. CDR3 protein: CASSLGSWGAAGNTGELFF. The CDR3 nucleotides read TGTGCCAGCAGCTTAGGTTCCTGGGGGGCAGCAGGGAACACCGGGGAGCTGTTTTTT.

This rearrangement joins TRBV30 to TRBJ2-7, with a weak D call TRBD1 (6 bases). V dropped 3 bases and J dropped 3 bases, with 21 bases sitting between them. CDR3 length: 16 amino acids. Germline-derived CDR1 and CDR2 are GTSNPN and SVGIG (reference sequence). The CDR3 region has the DNA TGTGCCTGGAGGCCCTCATTAGGCAGGGGTAACTACGAGCAGTACTTC. Its protein product is CAWRPSLGRGNYEQYF.

The J gene is TRBJ1-5, the V gene TRBV2; D gene ambiguous. CDR1 and CDR2 (germline): SNHLY, FYNNEI. CDR3 length: 16 residues. V lost 4 bases and J lost 0, with 13 bases in between. CDR3 DNA: TGTGCCAGCAGTGCCTCGGGGATGTCTAGCAATCAGCCCCAGCATTTT. Residues: CASSASGMSSNQPQHF.

The chain links TRBV9 to TRBJ2-7; TRBD1 aligns across 9 bases. Per germline, CDR1 SGDLS and CDR2 YYNGEE. V lost 0 bases to trimming and J lost 6 bases; unmatched junction nucleotides: 1. This CDR3 spans 13 amino acids. CDR3 sequence (DNA): TGTGCCAGCAGCGTAGGGGACAGGGCCGAGCAGTACTTC. It translates to CASSVGDRAEQYF.

This clone was found once. The chain has TRBV2 and TRBJ2-1; weak D call: TRBD1 (5 bases). The CDR3 totals 14 residues. V lost 4 bases and J 9 bases, leaving 16 bases between the germline ends. Germline values: CDR1 SNHLY, CDR2 FYNNEI. CDR3 nucleotide sequence: TGTGCCAGCAGTGGCAGGGTGCGCGACGGTGAGCAGTTCTTC. It specifies CASSGRVRDGEQFF.

This chain connects TRBV7-2 to TRBJ2-2; D is undetermined. V was shortened by 1 base and J by 0 bases, with 3 bases between the two germline ends. Germline V gives CDR1 SGHTA, CDR2 FQGNSA. The CDR3 covers 14 residues. CDR3 sequence: CASSLDTNTGELFF. CDR3 in DNA: TGTGCCAGCAGCTTAGACACGAACACCGGGGAGCTGTTTTTT.